One and the same sample provided the 17 T cell receptor beta chains below, sequenced in a study of shared clonotypes between healthy human individuals. Sequenced by immunoSEQ multiplex PCR; TCRdb stores in-frame clones only, minus some. The sample shows approximately 2,000,000 clones, under 95% of them seen only once. Input material: naive CD4+ T cells from PBMCs. Subset defined: CD45RA+ positively selected. Receptor source: a man between 18 and 35 years old in good health. Some clones in this sample may be carry-over from other donors' samples.

V and J are TRBV5-8 and TRBJ1-4; TRBD1 agrees at 12 bases. CDR1 SGHTS and CDR2 YDEGEE come from the germline V gene. V lost 6 bases to trimming and J lost 7 bases; unmatched junction nucleotides: 7. This CDR3 has 15 residues. CDR3 protein: CASKAWGQGAEKLFF. The CDR3 DNA reads TGTGCCAGCAAAGCTTGGGGACAGGGGGCTGAAAAACTGTTTTTT. Variable domain in full (rest from reference TRBV5-8 and TRBJ1-4): EAGVTQSPTHLIKTRGQQATLRCSPISGHTSVYWYQQALGLGLQFLLWYDEGEERNRGNFPPRFSGRQFPNYSSELNVNALELEDSALYLCASKAWGQGAEKLFFGSGTQLSVL.

The chain combines TRBV9 with TRBJ1-2, with D possibly TRBD1 on 5 matching bases. V lost 6 bases to trimming and J lost 2 bases, with 14 bases between them. CDR1 SGDLS and CDR2 YYNGEE come from the germline V gene. This CDR3 has 14 amino acids. DNA of the CDR3: TGTGCCAGCACTAGGACAAGTGCAAACTATGGCTACACCTTC. Translated: CASTRTSANYGYTF.

The chain joins TRBV18 to TRBJ2-2; TRBD1 is a possible D gene (5 bases). V was clipped by 2 bases and J by 2 bases, with 12 bases between them. The CDR3 has 16 residues. Looked up from germline, CDR1 is KGHSH and CDR2 is LQKENI. As DNA, the CDR3 is TGTGCCAGCTCACCAAGGCCCAGGGTAAACACCGGGGAGCTGTTTTTT. Residues: CASSPRPRVNTGELFF. Supplemented by reference TRBV18 and TRBJ2-2, the full variable domain reads NAGVMQNPRHLVRRRGQEARLRCSPMKGHSHVYWYRQLPEEGLKFMVYLQKENIIDESGMPKERFSAEFPKEGPSILRIQQVVRGDSAAYFCASSPRPRVNTGELFFGEGSRLTVL.

The chain couples TRBV28 to TRBJ1-5; D is possibly TRBD1 (5 bases). The CDR3 contains 14 residues. V lost 5 bases and J lost 4, with 12 bases in between. Germline V gene data show CDR1 as MDHEN and CDR2 as SYDVKM. The CDR3 DNA sequence: TGTGCCAGCAGTCCCCGTTGGGGGAATCAGCCCCAGCATTTT. This codes for CASSPRWGNQPQHF.

The gene calls are TRBV7-2 and TRBJ2-1; possibly TRBD2 for D (5 bases). This CDR3 contains 13 residues. V was shortened by 4 bases and J by 9 bases, with 13 bases between the two germline ends. Germline-derived CDR1 and CDR2 are SGHTA and FQGNSA. The CDR3 sequence: CASSSGSVTEQFF. The CDR3 nucleotides are TGTGCCAGCAGCTCGGGGTCAGTAACTGAGCAGTTCTTC.

The chain joins TRBV27 to TRBJ2-6; no clear D gene. The CDR3 runs 20 residues. Germline CDR1 and CDR2: MNHEY and SMNVEV (reference sequence). Trimming removed 4 bases from V and 0 bases from J, with 22 bases in between. The DNA of the CDR3 is TGTGCCAGCAGTTCTGCGGTACAGAGACGGACCCACTCTGGGGCCAACGTCCTGACTTTC. It encodes CASSSAVQRRTHSGANVLTF.

V gene TRBV7-3 combines with J gene TRBJ2-5, with D uncertain. V was cut by 2 bases and J by 5 bases, with 9 bases left in between. Germline V lookup: CDR1 SGHTA, CDR2 FQGTGA. The CDR3 runs 13 residues. The CDR3 DNA reads as TGTGCCAGCAGCTTATCCGATGGGGAGACCCAGTACTTC. Translated: CASSLSDGETQYF.

The chain combines TRBV7-9 with TRBJ2-5, with D possibly being TRBD2 (7 bases). The CDR3 sequence is 16 residues long. V shed 4 bases and J shed 1 base, with 16 bases lying between them. Germline V gives CDR1 SEHNR, CDR2 FQNEAQ (reference sequence). The CDR3 DNA follows: TGTGCCAGCAGCTCCCGGTGGGGGGGCTCCCAAGAGACCCAGTACTTC. This translates into CASSSRWGGSQETQYF.

The rearrangement uses TRBV7-9 and TRBJ1-4; D not certain. Trimming took 5 bases from V and 8 from J, leaving 18 bases between them. The CDR3 spans 15 residues. Germline CDR1 is SEHNR and CDR2 is FQNEAQ (reference sequence). The CDR3 here is CASSLGAGGREKLFF. In DNA, the CDR3 is TGTGCCAGCAGCCTAGGCGCCGGAGGTCGGGAAAAACTGTTTTTT. Full variable domain (outside the CDR3, taken from reference TRBV7-9 and TRBJ1-4): DTGVSQNPRHKITKRGQNVTFRCDPISEHNRLYWYRQTLGQGPEFLTYFQNEAQLEKSRLLSDRFSAERPKGSFSTLEIQRTEQGDSAMYLCASSLGAGGREKLFFGSGTQLSVL.

In the case of this clone: This sample includes further DNA sequences coding for the same CDR3. The chain combines TRBV6-5 with TRBJ2-5, with D tentatively TRBD1 (5 bases). This CDR3 is 14 amino acids long. V gave up 0 bases and J gave up 2 bases, with 7 bases separating them. Germline V CDR1 and CDR2: MNHEY, SVGAGI. CDR3 region: CASSYSGQQETQYF. CDR3 coding DNA: TGTGCCAGCAGTTACTCGGGGCAGCAAGAGACCCAGTACTTC.

The J gene is TRBJ2-3, the V gene TRBV27; 12 bases match TRBD2. This CDR3 has 15 amino acids. From germline, CDR1 is MNHEY and CDR2 SMNVEV (reference sequence). Germline trimming cut 9 bases from V and 0 bases from J; bases unmatched to any gene: 4. This chain's CDR3 is CARQGTSGSTDTQYF. The DNA for the CDR3 is TGTGCCAGGCAAGGGACTAGCGGGAGCACAGATACGCAGTATTTT.

The chain carries TRBV6-5 and TRBJ2-7, with D unclear. Germline CDR1 MNHEY, CDR2 SVGAGI. V lost 1 base and J lost 2, with 3 bases in between. The CDR3 contains 12 residues. The DNA of the CDR3 is TGTGCCAGCAGTTACTTGACCTACGAGCAGTACTTC. It codes for CASSYLTYEQYF.

The sample holds one count of this clone. The rearrangement uses TRBV6-1 and TRBJ1-2; 9 positions agree with TRBD1. V was clipped by 4 bases and J by 4 bases; unmatched bases: 7. CDR3 length equals 15 residues. Germline CDR1 reads MNHNS; CDR2 reads SASEGT. The CDR3 DNA sequence: TGTGCCAGCAGTGGGGCGGGACAGGGAGGCTATGGCTACACCTTC. It encodes CASSGAGQGGYGYTF.

The chain recombines TRBV13 with TRBJ1-1; D is possibly TRBD1 (6 bases). V was cut by 1 base and J by 8 bases, with 11 bases left in between. CDR3 length: 13 residues. The germline gives CDR1 PRHDT, CDR2 FYEKMQ (reference sequence). Here the CDR3 reads CASSLVGGREAFF. The CDR3 region has the DNA TGTGCCAGCAGCTTAGTCGGGGGCAGAGAAGCTTTCTTT.

The chain recombines TRBV18 with TRBJ2-2; TRBD1 or TRBD2 may be the D gene (5 bases each). This CDR3 is built from 16 residues. Per germline, CDR1 KGHSH and CDR2 LQKENI. V was pared by 0 bases and J by 0 bases, with 8 bases between. The CDR3 DNA reads TGTGCCAGCTCACCACCGGGGGTACCGAACACCGGGGAGCTGTTTTTT. As protein: CASSPPGVPNTGELFF.

Turning to this clone: A read error may be the cause here, since a much bigger clone is one base away. This sample includes further DNA sequences coding for the same CDR3. The chain employs TRBV15 and TRBJ1-1; D is uncertain. Germline V gene data show CDR1 as LNHNV and CDR2 as YYDKDF (reference sequence). V gave up 0 bases and J gave up 2 bases, with 4 bases separating them. There are 13 residues in the CDR3. The CDR3 is CATSRDRNTEAFF. The CDR3 nucleotides read TGTGCCACCAGCAGAGATAGAAACACTGAAGCTTTCTTT. Variable domain in full (rest from reference TRBV15 and TRBJ1-1): DAMVIQNPRYQVTQFGKPVTLSCSQTLNHNVMYWYQQKSSQAPKLLFHYYDKDFNNEADTPDNFQSRRPNTSFCFLDIRSPGLGDTAMYLCATSRDRNTEAFFGQGTRLTVV.

This rearrangement joins TRBV11-1 to TRBJ2-2; D is possibly TRBD1 or TRBD2 (6 bases each). Trimming left V 3 bases short and J 7 bases short, with 9 bases between. Germline CDR1 reads SGHAT; CDR2 reads FQDESV (reference sequence). The CDR3 spans 13 residues. The CDR3, as DNA: TGTGCCAGCAGCTTCGGGGGCAGCGGGGAGCTGTTTTTT. This translates into CASSFGGSGELFF.